The 3 T cell receptor beta chains below all came from one sample that was sequenced in a study of T cell changes during pregnancy in multiple sclerosis. Here immunoSEQ multiplex PCR was the method, and the copy in TCRdb shows in-frame clones only, minus some. The sample carries over 20,000 clones, more than 70% recorded once. The starting material was CD8+ T cells from peripheral blood mononuclear cells, obtained before pregnancy. These receptors were taken from a female donor with multiple sclerosis, enrolled in a pregnancy study.

On this clone: The junction does not match germline at one end; this may be a read error. The genes are TRBV7-7 and TRBJ2-5; a possible D gene is TRBD1 (5 bases). The germline V gene has CDR1 SSHAT and CDR2 FNYEAQ (reference sequence). This CDR3 is 13 amino acids long. Written as DNA, the CDR3 is TGTGCTAGCAGCTTCCGTAGGGGAGAGACCCAGTACTTC. Its translation: CASSFRRGETQYF.

This chain links TRBV4-3 with TRBJ1-4; 8 bases agree with TRBD1. V trimming: 4 bases; J trimming: 6 bases; junction bases outside the gene matches: 16. CDR3 length: 18 residues. Germline loops: CDR1 LGHNA, CDR2 YSLEER. The CDR3 DNA is TGCGCCAGCAGCCGACGGACAGGGAGGGGGTGGGTGGATGAAAAACTGTTTTTT. Its translation is CASSRRTGRGWVDEKLFF.

V and J are TRBV10-3 and TRBJ2-7; 14 nucleotides line up with TRBD2. Losses at the gene ends were 2 bases for V and 5 bases for J; bases not matched to a gene: 2. In germline, CDR1 is ENHRY, CDR2 SYGVKD. The CDR3 is made up of 15 amino acids. The CDR3 reads CAISEMTSGRDEQYF. In nucleotides, the CDR3 is TGTGCCATCAGTGAGATGACTAGCGGGAGGGACGAGCAGTACTTC.